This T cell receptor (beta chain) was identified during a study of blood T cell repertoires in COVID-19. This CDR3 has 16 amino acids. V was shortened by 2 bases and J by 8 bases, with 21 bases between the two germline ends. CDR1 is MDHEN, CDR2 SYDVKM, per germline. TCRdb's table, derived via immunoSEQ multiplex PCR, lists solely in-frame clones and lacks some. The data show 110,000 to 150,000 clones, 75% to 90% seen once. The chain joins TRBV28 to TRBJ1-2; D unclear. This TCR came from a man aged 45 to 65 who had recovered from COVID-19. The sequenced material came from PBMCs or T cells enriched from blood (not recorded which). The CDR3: CASSLPIIRGSRGYTF. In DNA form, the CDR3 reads TGTGCCAGCAGTTTACCCATTATCCGGGGAAGTAGGGGCTACACCTTC.